The 13 T cell receptor beta chains below were found in one sample sequenced in a study of blood T cell repertoires in COVID-19. Assay: immunoSEQ multiplex PCR; the TCRdb copy retains only in-frame clones and omits some. The sample lists roughly 200,000 clones, 86% seen once, with 2.9% in the top ten. Source material: peripheral blood. The receptors derive from a woman in her twenties or thirties with active or convalescent COVID-19.

The V and J genes are TRBV4-2 and TRBJ1-2; D is possibly TRBD1 (6 bases). V dropped 0 bases and J dropped 5 bases, with 13 bases sitting between them. The CDR3 totals 15 residues. In germline, CDR1 is LGHNA, CDR2 YNFKEQ. CDR3 sequence reads: CASSQDPGTRYGYTF. Written as DNA, the CDR3 is TGTGCCAGCAGCCAAGATCCGGGGACAAGGTATGGCTACACCTTC.

The table lists this clone with a count of one. V usage is TRBV9 and J usage is TRBJ2-7; 10 nucleotides align to TRBD1. The CDR3 runs 15 residues. The junction had 3 bases not matched to a gene; V was cut back by 1 base and J by 2 bases. Germline-derived CDR1 and CDR2 are SGDLS and YYNGEE. The CDR3 here is CASSVKGTGAYEQYF. CDR3 bases: TGTGCCAGCAGCGTAAAAGGGACAGGGGCCTACGAGCAGTACTTC.

V usage is TRBV6-6 and J usage is TRBJ1-1; no clear D. The germline V gene encodes CDR1 MNHNY and CDR2 SVGAGI (reference sequence). The V end was cut by 5 bases, the J end by 5 bases, with 21 bases between. The CDR3 is 16 amino acids. CDR3 sequence reads: CASSPRVGEGRTEAFF. DNA for the CDR3: TGTGCCAGCAGTCCCCGGGTCGGGGAAGGGAGGACTGAAGCTTTCTTT.

The gene calls are TRBV24-1 and TRBJ2-1; D possibly corresponds to TRBD1 (5 bases). Looked up from germline, CDR1 is KGHDR and CDR2 is SFDVKD. Trimming shortened V by 4 bases and J by 8 bases, and 17 bases separated the two germline ends. The CDR3 totals 15 residues. This chain's CDR3 is CATSDHRPQVDEQFF. The CDR3 DNA follows: TGTGCCACCAGTGACCACCGGCCACAGGTCGATGAGCAGTTCTTC.

The chain carries TRBV24-1 and TRBJ2-1; D remains unclear. Trimming left V 0 bases short and J 3 bases short, with 11 bases between. Germline V gene lookup returns CDR1 KGHDR and CDR2 SFDVKD. The CDR3 contains 16 residues. This chain's CDR3 is CATSDLGPSSYNEQFF. The CDR3 nucleotides read TGTGCCACCAGTGATTTGGGCCCTAGTAGCTACAATGAGCAGTTCTTC.

The chain combines TRBV28 with TRBJ1-5, with no clear D. The CDR3 is 16 amino acids. V dropped 4 bases and J dropped 5 bases, with 18 bases sitting between them. Germline V gives CDR1 MDHEN, CDR2 SYDVKM. The CDR3 spells CASSSNHDNKHQPQHF. CDR3 coding DNA: TGTGCCAGCAGTTCAAACCACGACAACAAACATCAGCCCCAGCATTTT.

This chain uses TRBV6-2 or TRBV6-3 with TRBJ1-4; TRBD1 agrees at 11 bases. CDR1 is MNHEY, CDR2 SVGEGT, per germline. V dropped 5 bases and J dropped 8; count of bases not matched to a gene: 7. There are 15 residues in the CDR3. CDR3 sequence reads: CASSTSGTGGEKLFF. The CDR3 DNA reads as TGTGCCAGCAGTACCTCCGGGACAGGGGGAGAAAAACTGTTTTTT.

The chain recombines TRBV14 with TRBJ2-7; 7 bases match TRBD2. The V gene's germline CDR1 is SGHDN and CDR2 FVKESK. After removal of 1 base from V and 2 bases from J, the junction contained 2 bases not matched to a gene. This CDR3 is built from 14 residues. The CDR3 is CASSQVAGAYEQYF. Written as DNA, the CDR3 is TGTGCCAGCAGCCAAGTTGCGGGAGCCTACGAGCAGTACTTC.

As for this clone: Other DNA sequences in the same sample also yield this CDR3. The rearrangement joins TRBV2 to TRBJ1-6; TRBD1 matches 10 bases. Per germline, CDR1 SNHLY and CDR2 FYNNEI. The CDR3 extends over 13 amino acids. The V and J ends lost 6 bases and 8 bases, in that order; junction bases with no gene match: 1. CDR3 residues: CASSGTGDSPLHF. For the CDR3, the DNA is TGTGCCAGCAGCGGGACAGGGGATTCACCCCTCCACTTT.

This chain joins TRBV5-1 and TRBJ2-3; a possible D gene is TRBD2 (6 bases). This CDR3 contains 14 residues. Germline CDR1 reads SGHRS; CDR2 reads YFSETQ. V lost 4 bases, J lost 2 bases, and 11 bases lay in between. The CDR3 sequence: CASSPGDLTDTQYF. The CDR3 DNA sequence: TGCGCCAGCAGCCCGGGAGACCTCACAGATACGCAGTATTTT. Using reference TRBV5-1 and TRBJ2-3 for the parts outside the CDR3, the full variable domain is KAGVTQTPRYLIKTRGQQVTLSCSPISGHRSVSWYQQTPGQGLQFLFEYFSETQRNKGNFPGRFSGRQFSNSRSEMNVSTLELGDSALYLCASSPGDLTDTQYFGPGTRLTVL.

This sequence joins TRBV11-2 and TRBJ1-2, with 10 positions matching TRBD1. The CDR3 length is 15 residues. Germline assignment: CDR1 SGHAT and CDR2 FQNNGV. V lost 1 base, J lost 4 bases, and 3 bases stayed unmatched. CDR3 DNA sequence: TGTGCCAGCAGCTTAGGGACAGGGGGAAGCTATGGCTACACCTTC. Translation: CASSLGTGGSYGYTF.

The DNA for the CDR3 is TGTGCCAGCAGGCCCGGGACAGGGAACTACGAGCAGTACTTC. Protein: CASRPGTGNYEQYF. The chain is built from TRBV5-4 and TRBJ2-7, with TRBD1 matching 9 bases. This CDR3 spans 14 amino acids. V was pared by 5 bases and J by 3 bases, with 6 bases of the junction left unmatched. Germline V gene data show CDR1 as SGHNT and CDR2 as YYREEE (reference sequence).

The V gene is TRBV4-2, the J gene TRBJ2-7; TRBD2 agrees at 9 bases. Germline V lookup: CDR1 LGHNA, CDR2 YNFKEQ. The CDR3 consists of 17 residues. V dropped 0 bases and J dropped 2; count of bases not matched to a gene: 8. CDR3 in DNA: TGTGCCAGCAGCCAAGAATATTTTAGCGGGGGAGCCTACGAGCAGTACTTC. Translation gives CASSQEYFSGGAYEQYF.